The clone carrying this TCR beta chain was seen more than once but under ten times. Its antigen is not identified. This specimen belongs to a study of tumor-infiltrating lymphocytes in localized non-small cell lung cancer. Study information: Several tumor histologies, both smoking statuses, and some post-neoadjuvant chemotherapy samples were included.

Produced via immunoSEQ multiplex PCR; TCRdb's table is partial and in-frame only. This table has around 6,500 clones, about 80% appearing once. Findings of the study overall: No link was found between tumor T-cell fraction and recurrence-free survival. Higher tumor T cell infiltration than in uninvolved lung was supported by TCRbeta sequencing.

The CDR3 spans 15 residues. V was pared by 5 bases and J by 11 bases, with 22 bases between. Germline V lookup: CDR1 MNHNS, CDR2 SASEGT. The sample consisted of lung tumor tissue. The clonotype originates from a human donor with non-small cell lung cancer. This sequence joins TRBV6-1 and TRBJ1-5, with D possibly matching TRBD1 (5 bases). CDR3: CASSTQYPGPPAQHF. The CDR3 coding sequence is TGTGCCAGCAGTACTCAATATCCGGGACCCCCCGCCCAGCATTTT.